This T cell receptor beta chain was profiled in a study of metastatic and nonmetastatic thyroid tumors. Study overall: Repertoires were compared across blood and tumor or nodule tissue from malignant and benign thyroid patients.

TCRdb reassembled clones from the PCR reads with MiXCR. This sample has some 20,000 clones, with more than 20% found just once. Germline CDR1 GTSNPN, CDR2 SVGIG (reference sequence). This CDR3 contains 10 residues. With 5 bases removed from V and 1 base from J, the gap between germline ends came to 0 bases. Among the patients, none had received any treatment before thyroid surgery. The TCR comes from a male donor with papillary thyroid cancer or a benign thyroid nodule (not recorded which). Some clones in this sample may be carry-over from other donors' samples. Sequenced material: blood. The genes are TRBV30 and TRBJ1-3; D remains unclear. The DNA for the CDR3 is TGTGCCTGGTCTGGAAACACCATATATTTT. Its protein product is CAWSGNTIYF.